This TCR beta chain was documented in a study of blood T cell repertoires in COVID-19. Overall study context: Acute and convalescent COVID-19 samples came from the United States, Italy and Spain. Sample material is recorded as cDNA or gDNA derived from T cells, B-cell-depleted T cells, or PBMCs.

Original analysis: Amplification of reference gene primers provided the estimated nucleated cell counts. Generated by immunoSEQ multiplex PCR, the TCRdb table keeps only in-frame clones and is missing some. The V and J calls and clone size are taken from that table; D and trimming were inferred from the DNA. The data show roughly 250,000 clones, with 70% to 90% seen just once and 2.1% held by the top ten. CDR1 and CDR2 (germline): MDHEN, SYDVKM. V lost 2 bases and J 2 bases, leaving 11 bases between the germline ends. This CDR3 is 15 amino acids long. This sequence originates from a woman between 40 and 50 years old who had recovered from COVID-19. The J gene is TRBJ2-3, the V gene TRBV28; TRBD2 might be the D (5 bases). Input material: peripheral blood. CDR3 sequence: CASSLRGGLTDTQYF. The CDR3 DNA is TGTGCCAGCAGTTTACGGGGTGGGCTCACAGATACGCAGTATTTT.